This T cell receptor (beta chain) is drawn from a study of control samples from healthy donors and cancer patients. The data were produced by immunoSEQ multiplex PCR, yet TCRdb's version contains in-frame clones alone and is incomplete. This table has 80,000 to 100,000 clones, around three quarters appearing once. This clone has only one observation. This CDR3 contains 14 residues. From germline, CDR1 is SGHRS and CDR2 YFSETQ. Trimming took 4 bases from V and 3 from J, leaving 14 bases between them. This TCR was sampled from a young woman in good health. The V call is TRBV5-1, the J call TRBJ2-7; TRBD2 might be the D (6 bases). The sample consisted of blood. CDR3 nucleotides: TGCGCCAGCAGCCTCCCCGGGGGAAGCTACGAGCAGTACTTC. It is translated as CASSLPGGSYEQYF.